Below are 24 T cell receptor beta chains sequenced from a single sample in a study of shared clonotypes between healthy human individuals. Positively selected for CCR7, the CD45RO-negative cells used as naive CD8 cells excluded terminally differentiated effector memory CD45RA+ cells. Only in-frame clones appear in the TCRdb table, and some are missing; sequencing was by immunoSEQ multiplex PCR. The profile shows around 2,000,000 clones, more than 85% of them singletons. Sequenced: naive CD8+ T cells from PBMCs. The origin of the receptors is a young man in good health. Some clones in this sample may be carry-over from other donors' samples.

V usage is TRBV7-9 and J usage is TRBJ2-6; D is unresolved. V dropped 5 bases and J dropped 5 bases, with 13 bases sitting between them. Germline values: CDR1 SEHNR, CDR2 FQNEAQ (reference sequence). The CDR3 covers 15 residues. The CDR3, as DNA: TGTGCCAGCAGCCCACTCGACCCCCGGGCCAACGTCCTGACTTTC. Translation: CASSPLDPRANVLTF.

This chain uses TRBV2 with TRBJ2-3; 10 nucleotides line up with TRBD1. The CDR3 is 15 residues long. In germline, CDR1 is SNHLY, CDR2 FYNNEI. Trimming removed 7 bases from V and 4 bases from J; junction bases left unmatched: 8. The CDR3 bases are TGTGCCAGCATTGGACAGGGGGTAATCGCAGATACGCAGTATTTT. Translating gives CASIGQGVIADTQYF. The full variable domain, in which reference TRBV2 and TRBJ2-3 provide the parts outside the CDR3, is EPEVTQTPSHQVTQMGQEVILRCVPISNHLYFYWYRQILGQKVEFLVSFYNNEISEKSEIFDDQFSVERPDGSNFTLKIRSTKLEDSAMYFCASIGQGVIADTQYFGPGTRLTVL.

The rearrangement joins TRBV4-1 to TRBJ2-7; perhaps D is TRBD1 or TRBD2 (5 bases each). This CDR3 is 15 amino acids long. Germline CDR1 MGHRA, CDR2 YSYEKL. V was cut by 4 bases and J by 2 bases, with 15 bases left in between. The CDR3 loop reads CASSPKGQGAYEQYF. For the CDR3, the DNA is TGCGCCAGCAGCCCCAAGGGCCAGGGAGCCTACGAGCAGTACTTC.

With regard to this clone: Other DNA sequences in this specimen translate into the identical CDR3. The chain uses TRBV5-8 and TRBJ2-7, with no clear D. The CDR3 consists of 13 residues. V dropped 0 bases and J dropped 1 base, with 5 bases sitting between them. Germline V gene data show CDR1 as SGHTS and CDR2 as YDEGEE. CDR3 residues: CASSLGRSYEQYF. CDR3 coding DNA: TGTGCCAGCAGCTTGGGCCGATCCTACGAGCAGTACTTC.

The chain has TRBV28 and TRBJ2-7; 8 bases fit TRBD1. With 5 bases clipped from V and 5 bases from J, the junction kept 11 bases outside the gene matches. In germline, CDR1 is MDHEN, CDR2 SYDVKM. The CDR3 covers 15 residues. The DNA of the CDR3 is TGTGCCAGCAGTCCTGAGGGGCAGGGGGCTAACGAGCAGTACTTC. It codes for CASSPEGQGANEQYF.

The rearrangement uses TRBV10-2 and TRBJ1-2, with no clear D. From germline, CDR1 is WSHSY and CDR2 SAAADI. V shed 1 base and J shed 8 bases, with 11 bases lying between them. The CDR3 sequence is 13 residues long. The CDR3 nucleotides read TGCGCCAGCAGTGAGTGGGTACTGACCGGCTACACCTTC. It yields the protein CASSEWVLTGYTF.

Regarding this clone: At the DNA level, this CDR3 is encoded by other sequences in the same sample as well. The gene calls are TRBV9 and TRBJ2-5; D gene unclear. The CDR3 is 11 amino acids. V was trimmed by 3 bases and J by 7 bases, leaving 7 bases between them. CDR1 and CDR2 (germline): SGDLS, YYNGEE. The CDR3 here is CASSGLGTQYF. DNA for the CDR3: TGTGCCAGCAGCGGCCTCGGGACCCAGTACTTC. The full variable domain, with the rest looked up from reference TRBV9 and TRBJ2-5, is DSGVTQTPKHLITATGQRVTLRCSPRSGDLSVYWYQQSLDQGLQFLIQYYNGEERAKGNILERFSAQQFPDLHSELNLSSLELGDSALYFCASSGLGTQYFGPGTRLLVL.

This rearrangement joins TRBV5-6 to TRBJ1-2; 12 nucleotides align to TRBD1. Per germline, CDR1 SGHDT and CDR2 YYEEEE. CDR3 length: 15 residues. J lost 8 bases, V lost 4 bases, and 9 bases had no gene match. The CDR3 bases are TGTGCCAGCAGCAGAGGGACAGGGGGCCTCTCAGGCTACACCTTC. It yields the protein CASSRGTGGLSGYTF.

This chain uses TRBV7-2 with TRBJ2-7; a possible D gene is TRBD1 (6 bases). V lost 4 bases, J lost 3 bases, and 13 bases lay in between. The germline V gene encodes CDR1 SGHTA and CDR2 FQGNSA. The CDR3 extends over 14 amino acids. CDR3 region: CASSSRTAVYEQYF. The CDR3 DNA is TGTGCCAGCAGCTCCCGGACAGCGGTCTACGAGCAGTACTTC.

This rearrangement joins TRBV29-1 to TRBJ2-3, with 7 bases matching TRBD1. Germline loops: CDR1 SQVTM, CDR2 ANQGSEA. This CDR3 spans 15 amino acids. Unmatched junction bases numbered 13, after V lost 8 bases and J lost 2 bases. CDR3 nucleotides: TGCAGCTCCTCCCCCCGGGACAGCGACACAGATACGCAGTATTTT. This sequence encodes CSSSPRDSDTDTQYF.

The chain has TRBV7-9 and TRBJ2-7; D could derive from TRBD1 or TRBD2 (5 bases each). Germline CDR1 SEHNR, CDR2 FQNEAQ (reference sequence). The CDR3 covers 14 residues. V lost 6 bases and J lost 0, with 12 bases in between. The CDR3 nucleotides read TGTGCCAGCAGGGGGGACGGAAGCTCCTACGAGCAGTACTTC. Encoded protein: CASRGDGSSYEQYF. Variable domain in full (rest from reference TRBV7-9 and TRBJ2-7): DTGVSQNPRHKITKRGQNVTFRCDPISEHNRLYWYRQTLGQGPEFLTYFQNEAQLEKSRLLSDRFSAERPKGSFSTLEIQRTEQGDSAMYLCASRGDGSSYEQYFGPGTRLTVT.

The rearrangement joins TRBV11-2 to TRBJ2-7; D is perhaps TRBD1 or TRBD2 (7 bases each). The CDR3 is made up of 15 amino acids. V lost 5 bases, J lost 3 bases, and 17 bases lay in between. Germline lookup yields CDR1 SGHAT and CDR2 FQNNGV. The CDR3 DNA follows: TGTGCCAGCAGCCCAGGGGCAGGGGGGGGCTACGAGCAGTACTTC. The encoded protein is CASSPGAGGGYEQYF.

The chain recombines TRBV28 with TRBJ1-1; D remains ambiguous. Trimming pared 2 bases from V and 4 bases from J, leaving 8 bases between. CDR1 is MDHEN and CDR2 is SYDVKM in the germline V gene. This CDR3 is built from 13 residues. The CDR3 DNA reads as TGTGCCAGCAGTTTAATCCCGGGCACTGAAGCTTTCTTT. This sequence encodes CASSLIPGTEAFF.

CDR3 protein: CASSPAVLREGNQPQHF. CDR3 nucleotides: TGTGCCAGCAGTCCAGCGGTTTTAAGGGAAGGCAATCAGCCCCAGCATTTT. The rearrangement links TRBV28 to TRBJ1-5; D not resolved. This CDR3 is 17 amino acids long. The V end lost 5 bases, the J end lost 2 bases, and 19 bases lay between the germline ends. CDR1 is MDHEN and CDR2 is SYDVKM in the germline V gene.

The V call is TRBV7-9, the J call TRBJ2-7; D possibly corresponds to TRBD2 (5 bases). V lost 5 bases and J 6 bases, leaving 20 bases between the germline ends. Germline V gene data show CDR1 as SEHNR and CDR2 as FQNEAQ (reference sequence). The CDR3 covers 15 residues. In DNA, the CDR3 is TGTGCCAGCAGCCCCCGGGTAGCGAATTCTGGCGAGCAGTACTTC. It yields the protein CASSPRVANSGEQYF.

The chain employs TRBV12-5 and TRBJ2-1; 7 bases line up with TRBD1. CDR3 length equals 15 residues. Trimming at V came to 1 base and at J to 9 bases, leaving 9 bases not matched to a gene. In germline, CDR1 is LGHNT, CDR2 FRNRAP. The CDR3 DNA sequence: TGTGCTAGTGGTTTGGGACAGGGTCCGAAAGTTGAGCAGTTCTTC. It specifies CASGLGQGPKVEQFF.

The V call is TRBV5-8, the J call TRBJ2-4; 8 bases are a match to TRBD1. Germline values: CDR1 SGHTS, CDR2 YDEGEE. V shed 5 bases, J shed 8 bases, and the junction held 9 bases outside the gene matches. The CDR3 length is 14 residues. The DNA for the CDR3 is TGTGCCAGCAGGCGGACAGGGCAGGAGCACATTCAGTACTTC. This gives the protein CASRRTGQEHIQYF.

J is TRBJ2-1 and V is TRBV29-1, with TRBD2 identical over 14 bases. The J segment lost 8 bases and the V segment lost 7 bases, leaving 1 base of the junction unmatched. CDR1 SQVTM and CDR2 ANQGSEA come from the germline V gene. This CDR3 is built from 12 residues. The CDR3 nucleotides read TGCAGCGGACTAGCGGGAGGGGATGAGCAGTTCTTC. It yields the protein CSGLAGGDEQFF.

This chain joins TRBV2 and TRBJ2-6; D might be TRBD2 (6 bases). Per germline, CDR1 SNHLY and CDR2 FYNNEI. The CDR3 extends over 14 amino acids. The DNA for the CDR3 is TGTGCTGTGGGCGGGGCCTCTGGGGCCAACGTCCTGACTTTC. Its translation: CAVGGASGANVLTF.

J is TRBJ2-1 and V is TRBV9; no clear D. The V and J ends lost 0 bases and 8 bases respectively, with 3 bases between them. CDR1 and CDR2 from the germline V gene are SGDLS and YYNGEE. This CDR3 is built from 11 residues. CDR3 DNA sequence: TGTGCCAGCAGCGTAGAGGATGAGCAGTTCTTC. It specifies CASSVEDEQFF.

This clone was seen a single time. The chain recombines TRBV10-1 with TRBJ2-3; no reliable D call. V was trimmed by 8 bases and J by 4 bases, leaving 13 bases between them. There are 13 residues in the CDR3. Germline loops: CDR1 WNHNN, CDR2 SYGVQD (reference sequence). Here the CDR3 DNA reads TGCGCCAGCCGACCACCCCCCGCAGATACGCAGTATTTT. It codes for CASRPPPADTQYF.

The genes are TRBV6-5 and TRBJ2-1, with TRBD2 matching over 12 bases. The length of the CDR3 is 15 residues. V shed 4 bases and J 6 bases; nucleotides not matched to a gene: 4. Germline CDR1 MNHEY, CDR2 SVGAGI. DNA of the CDR3: TGTGCCAGCAGTTGGACTAGCGGGAATAGCAATGAGCAGTTCTTC. Encoded protein: CASSWTSGNSNEQFF.

The genes are TRBV5-1 and TRBJ2-2; tentative D call: TRBD2 (6 bases). Between the trimmed V and J ends, which lost 1 base and 1 base, there was a span of 11 bases. Germline V gives CDR1 SGHRS, CDR2 YFSETQ. The CDR3 runs to 16 residues. The CDR3 is CASSLWAGRNTGELFF. Here the CDR3 DNA reads TGCGCCAGCAGCTTGTGGGCGGGACGGAACACCGGGGAGCTGTTTTTT.

The chain employs TRBV10-2 and TRBJ1-2; 7 bases align to TRBD1. CDR1 WSHSY and CDR2 SAAADI come from the germline V gene. The CDR3 totals 13 residues. The ends lost 10 bases at V and 7 bases at J; junction bases unmatched: 12. The CDR3 nucleotides are TGCGCCACTCGAGAGGACAGGCTAGGTGGCTACACCTTC. It specifies CATREDRLGGYTF.